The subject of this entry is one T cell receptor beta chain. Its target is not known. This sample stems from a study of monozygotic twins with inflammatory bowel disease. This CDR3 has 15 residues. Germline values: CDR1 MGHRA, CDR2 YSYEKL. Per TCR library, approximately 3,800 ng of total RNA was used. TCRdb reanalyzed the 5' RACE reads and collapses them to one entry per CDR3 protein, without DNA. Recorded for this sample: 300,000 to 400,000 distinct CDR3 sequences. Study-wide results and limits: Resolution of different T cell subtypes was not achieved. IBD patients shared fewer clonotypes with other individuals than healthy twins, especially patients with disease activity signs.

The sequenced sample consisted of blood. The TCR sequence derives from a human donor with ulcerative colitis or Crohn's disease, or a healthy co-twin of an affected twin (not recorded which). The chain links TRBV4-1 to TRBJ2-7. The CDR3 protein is CASSQVVGITYEQYF.